Sequencing of this T cell receptor beta chain was carried out in a study of CD8 T cells in Susac syndrome. Study overall: Among sequenced Susac syndrome patients, about six had active disease and under ten were in remission.

General study findings and limits: Across the total CD8+ repertoires, under 20 Susac-specific public clones were found. The CD8+ TEMRA repertoires yielded five such clones.

V was trimmed by 1 base and J by 7 bases, leaving 18 bases between them. The CDR3 sequence is 15 residues long. From germline, CDR1 is SGHRS and CDR2 YFSETQ. Reverse transcription of about 0.5 to 1 ug RNA used random hexamers. Multiplex PCR with immunoSEQ amplified the TCR beta CDR3 across 54 Vbeta and 13 Jbeta. TCRdb itself ran the immunoSEQ multiplex PCR reads through MiXCR, one entry per CDR3 protein. The sample holds some 140,000 distinct CDR3 sequences, around 93% seen once. Sequencing of TCR beta was performed on blood CD8+ T cells and on blood CD4+ T cells. As for this clonotype: Its antigen remains unidentified.

This receptor was obtained from a human donor with Susac syndrome. The sequenced material came from CD8+ T cells from PBMCs. The chain is built from TRBV5-1 and TRBJ2-7; either TRBD1 or TRBD2 may supply D (5 bases each). The CDR3 DNA is TGCGCCAGCAGCTTGTCCCAGGGAGCTTCTGTAGAGCAGTACTTC. Protein: CASSLSQGASVEQYF.